A selection of T cell receptor beta chains follows, all from one sample in a study of vaccination and CD4 T cells after COVID-19. TCRdb analysed the PCR reads with MiXCR anew, one entry per CDR3 protein. The table has 20,000 to 25,000 distinct CDR3 sequences, 35% to 40% seen once; the top ten hold approximately 17%. These receptors have no identified antigens. The source was CD4+ T cells from blood, cultured in vitro, collected before SARS-CoV-2 vaccination. The receptor source for this set is a human donor who received a COVID-19 vaccine. CDR3s leave out the opening cysteine and the closing phenylalanine or tryptophan.

>TRBV19|TRBJ2-3
ASSIVVSDTQY
>TRBV24-1|TRBJ2-3
ATSHPASDRADTQY
>TRBV30|TRBJ1-1
AWGGEMNTEAF
>TRBV7-8|TRBJ2-7
ASSLDRARRAYEQY
>TRBV11-2|TRBJ2-5
ASSLEGSMTQY
>TRBV7-9|TRBJ1-5
ASSPQGQGHQPQH
>TRBV6-1|TRBJ2-5
ASSEGQLLQETQY
>TRBV10-2|TRBJ2-5
ASSPGTSGGAGETQY
>TRBV20-1|TRBJ2-3
SARRPSTDTQY
>TRBV5-1|TRBJ2-7
ASSASGTPYEQY
>TRBV7-8|TRBJ2-1
ASSLHRGASYNEQF
>TRBV5-6|TRBJ1-2
ASSSQTGGWNYGYT
>TRBV5-1|TRBJ1-6
ASSLDSGDNSPLH
>TRBV2|TRBJ2-2
ASRAMWTGELF
>TRBV6-1|TRBJ1-1
ASSNTGGNTEAF
>TRBV12-3/TRBV12-4|TRBJ1-4
ASSPATTNEKLF
>TRBV19|TRBJ1-1
ASSRGMAEAF